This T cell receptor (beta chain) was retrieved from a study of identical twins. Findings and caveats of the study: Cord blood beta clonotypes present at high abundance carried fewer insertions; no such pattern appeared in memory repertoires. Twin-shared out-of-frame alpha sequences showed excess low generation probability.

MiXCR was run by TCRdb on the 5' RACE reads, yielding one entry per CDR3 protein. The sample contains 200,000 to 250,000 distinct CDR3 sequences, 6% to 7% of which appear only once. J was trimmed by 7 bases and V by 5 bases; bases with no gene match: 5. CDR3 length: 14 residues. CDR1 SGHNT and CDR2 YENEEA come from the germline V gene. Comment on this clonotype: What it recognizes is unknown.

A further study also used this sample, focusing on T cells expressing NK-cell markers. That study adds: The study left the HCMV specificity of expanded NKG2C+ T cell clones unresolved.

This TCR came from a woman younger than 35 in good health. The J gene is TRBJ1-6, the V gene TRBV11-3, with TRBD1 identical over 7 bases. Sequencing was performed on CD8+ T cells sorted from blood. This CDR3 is CASSVWDSNSPLHF. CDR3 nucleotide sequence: TGTGCCAGCAGCGTTTGGGACAGCAATTCACCCCTCCACTTT.